This TCR beta chain is drawn from a study of cytomegalovirus exposure and HLA in healthy donors. Regarding the study as a whole: Later analysis showed most CMV-associated TCR beta chains appearing HLA-restricted. Cytomegalovirus association was listed for 150 to 200 TCR beta chains.

The length of the CDR3 is 15 residues. V gave up 8 bases and J gave up 7 bases; unmatched junction bases: 13. From germline, CDR1 is WNHNN and CDR2 SYGVQD (reference sequence). A multiplex PCR was run with 60 Vbeta primers and 13 Jbeta primers. Some clones are missing from TCRdb's copy, which holds only in-frame ones; the method was immunoSEQ multiplex PCR. The table has about 200,000 clones, more than 65% seen once. Note on this clone: Its antigen is as yet unknown.

The chain uses TRBV10-1 and TRBJ2-1, with 8 bases that match TRBD1. Sequencing used PBMCs. The clonotype comes from a girl aged 10-17 years in good health and CMV-seropositive. The CDR3 protein is CASGKTGQAVNEQFF. DNA for the CDR3: TGCGCCAGCGGAAAGACGGGACAGGCCGTGAATGAGCAGTTCTTC.